This paragraph reports one T cell receptor beta chain. This sample was taken from a study of blood T cell repertoires in COVID-19. Study context: COVID-19 samples from acute and convalescent phases originated in the United States, Italy and Spain.

In the original processing: Reference gene primer amplification gave nucleated cell count estimates. Sequenced by immunoSEQ multiplex PCR; TCRdb stores in-frame clones only, minus some. The D gene and trimming were derived from the DNA, and the V and J assignments and clone size from that table. The sample shows 350,000 or so clones, approximately 91% of them seen only once. Ages ranged from about 18 to 90 years, with residence in 20 to 30 US areas. In the 2 weeks before study entry, exposed participants met a COVID-19 case, which was PCR-confirmed or clinician-diagnosed. Sequenced sample: PBMCs or T cells enriched from blood (not recorded which). This TCR was recovered from a woman in her twenties or thirties who had been exposed to COVID-19.

The CDR3 here is CASSGRDYLGELFF. The CDR3 DNA is TGTGCCAGCAGCGGCCGGGACTATCTGGGGGAGCTGTTTTTT. This chain joins TRBV9 and TRBJ2-2, with 7 nucleotides matching TRBD2. There are 14 residues in the CDR3. The trim removed 3 bases at V and 8 bases at J, leaving 7 bases unmatched. Germline values: CDR1 SGDLS, CDR2 YYNGEE.